Below, 23 T cell receptor beta chains from the same sample are listed, as sequenced in a study of blood T cell repertoires in COVID-19. Profiling relied on immunoSEQ multiplex PCR, and the TCRdb table lists in-frame clones only, not all of them. Counted here are approximately 500,000 clones, 80% to 90% occurring once; the ten biggest clones make up 3% to 3.5%. The sequencing sample was made of peripheral blood. The receptors shown here come from a human donor in a cohort sampled during active COVID-19.

This clone was detected once. The chain combines TRBV6-5 with TRBJ2-3, with a tentative D call TRBD2 (5 bases). V was cut by 7 bases and J by 6 bases, with 14 bases left in between. Per the germline V gene, CDR1 is MNHEY and CDR2 is SVGAGI. This CDR3 has 13 amino acids. The CDR3 DNA is TGTGCCAGCACCCAGGACGGGGTTGATACGCAGTATTTT. Amino acids: CASTQDGVDTQYF.

This chain links TRBV10-3 with TRBJ2-2; maybe TRBD2 (7 bases). Germline CDR1 is ENHRY and CDR2 is SYGVKD. V was clipped by 6 bases and J by 4 bases, with 15 bases between them. This CDR3 has 15 residues. CDR3 sequence: CAISLGGLGTGELFF. CDR3 in DNA: TGTGCCATCAGCCTGGGGGGGCTGGGCACCGGGGAGCTGTTTTTT.

The chain recombines TRBV29-1 with TRBJ2-7; D is perhaps TRBD1 (5 bases). CDR3 length: 12 amino acids. Germline lookup yields CDR1 SQVTM and CDR2 ANQGSEA. V was clipped by 1 base and J by 6 bases, with 10 bases between them. The CDR3 nucleotides read TGCAGCGTTGAAGTTAGGGGCAGCGAGCAGTACTTC. It translates to CSVEVRGSEQYF.

The chain employs TRBV5-1 and TRBJ2-5; possibly TRBD2 for D (7 bases). Germline V gene data show CDR1 as SGHRS and CDR2 as YFSETQ. V lost 2 bases and J 2 bases, leaving 13 bases between the germline ends. The CDR3 loop spans 15 amino acids. The CDR3 loop is CASSFGRGLQETQYF. In DNA form, the CDR3 reads TGCGCCAGCAGCTTTGGCAGGGGACTACAAGAGACCCAGTACTTC.

CDR3 DNA sequence: TGTGCCAGCGGCAGCGGGGGGAGATCGCATGAGCAGTTCTTC. It translates to CASGSGGRSHEQFF. This chain uses TRBV6-5 with TRBJ2-1; 9 bases align to TRBD2. Germline trimming cut 8 bases from V and 8 bases from J; bases unmatched to any gene: 10. CDR3 size: 14 residues. Germline values: CDR1 MNHEY, CDR2 SVGAGI.

V and J are TRBV11-2 and TRBJ2-6, with D perhaps matching TRBD1 (5 bases). Germline CDR1 reads SGHAT; CDR2 reads FQNNGV. This CDR3 comprises 16 residues. V was pared by 6 bases and J by 4 bases, with 16 bases between. The CDR3 loop is CASRRTQILGANVLTF. Here the CDR3 DNA reads TGTGCCAGCAGACGGACACAGATTCTGGGGGCCAACGTCCTGACTTTC.

The chain has TRBV28 and TRBJ1-6, with 10 positions matching TRBD1. This CDR3 spans 18 amino acids. Trimming removed 6 bases from V and 3 bases from J; junction bases left unmatched: 11. Germline lookup yields CDR1 MDHEN and CDR2 SYDVKM. CDR3: CASSPPGQGIGYNSPLHF. CDR3 DNA sequence: TGTGCCAGCAGCCCGCCGGGACAGGGGATTGGCTATAATTCACCCCTCCACTTT.

The chain joins TRBV5-8 to TRBJ2-5; 7 bases are shared with TRBD1. CDR3 length: 17 amino acids. Trimming cost V 4 bases and J 1 base; bases outside gene matches: 13. CDR1 and CDR2 (germline): SGHTS, YDEGEE. The CDR3 here is CASSPRRWAGGQETQYF. The CDR3 DNA reads as TGTGCCAGCAGCCCGAGACGTTGGGCAGGGGGCCAAGAGACCCAGTACTTC. Complete variable domain (other parts from reference TRBV5-8 and TRBJ2-5): EAGVTQSPTHLIKTRGQQATLRCSPISGHTSVYWYQQALGLGLQFLLWYDEGEERNRGNFPPRFSGRQFPNYSSELNVNALELEDSALYLCASSPRRWAGGQETQYFGPGTRLLVL.

This chain uses TRBV15 with TRBJ2-2; D unclear. Looked up from germline, CDR1 is LNHNV and CDR2 is YYDKDF (reference sequence). The V gene lost 7 bases and the J gene lost 7 bases, with 13 bases spanning the gap. The CDR3 spans 13 residues. The CDR3 sequence: CATTPHSGGELFF. As DNA, the CDR3 is TGTGCCACCACCCCTCACTCTGGCGGGGAGCTGTTTTTT.

In its sample, this clone was seen a few times. The chain combines TRBV28 with TRBJ1-2, with unresolved D. The CDR3 has 13 residues. The germline V and J ends were trimmed by 1 base and 7 bases, with 10 bases remaining between them. Per the germline V gene, CDR1 is MDHEN and CDR2 is SYDVKM. The CDR3 region has the DNA TGTGCCAGCAGTTTATCAGGTGTTGGTGGCTACACCTTC. Amino acid sequence: CASSLSGVGGYTF.

In its sample, this clone was seen a few times. The V gene is TRBV7-6, the J gene TRBJ1-1; TRBD1 agrees at 8 bases. The CDR3 consists of 16 residues. Trimming took 5 bases from V and 0 from J; bases not matched to a gene: 8. Germline V gives CDR1 SGHVS, CDR2 FNYEAQ. DNA for the CDR3: TGTGCCAGCAGCCAAATGGACAGGGCGATGAACACTGAAGCTTTCTTT. Protein sequence: CASSQMDRAMNTEAFF.

The genes are TRBV30 and TRBJ2-4, with 7 bases matching TRBD1. V was pared by 3 bases and J by 3 bases, with 11 bases of the junction left unmatched. CDR1 is GTSNPN, CDR2 SVGIG, per germline (reference sequence). The CDR3 has 16 residues. CDR3 amino acids: CAWSPNRDRDKNIQYF. The CDR3 nucleotides read TGTGCCTGGAGCCCTAACCGGGACAGAGACAAAAACATTCAGTACTTC.

The chain carries TRBV3-1 (or the pseudogene TRBV3-2) and TRBJ1-2, with D maybe TRBD1 (6 bases). CDR1 and CDR2 (germline): LGHDT, YNNKEL (reference sequence). The CDR3 covers 16 residues. Deletions cut 7 bases from V and 4 bases from J, with 22 bases between. CDR3 region: CASTTGLQGVTYGYTF. The CDR3 nucleotides are TGTGCCAGCACCACTGGGCTACAGGGAGTCACCTATGGCTACACCTTC.

The chain combines TRBV28 with TRBJ1-1; perhaps TRBD1 as D (5 bases). The V and J ends lost 3 bases and 4 bases respectively, with 9 bases between them. Looked up from germline, CDR1 is MDHEN and CDR2 is SYDVKM. The CDR3 contains 13 residues. CDR3 loop: CASSLSGSTEAFF. The DNA for the CDR3 is TGTGCCAGCAGTTTGTCAGGGTCCACTGAAGCTTTCTTT.

V gene TRBV7-9 combines with J gene TRBJ1-5; D remains unclear. CDR1 is SEHNR, CDR2 FQNEAQ, per germline (reference sequence). The CDR3 is made up of 15 amino acids. CDR3 sequence reads: CAVSAGSNSNQPQHF. In DNA, the CDR3 is TGTGCAGTAAGCGCGGGTTCTAATAGCAATCAGCCCCAGCATTTT. The complete variable domain, with remaining parts taken from reference TRBV7-9 and TRBJ1-5, reads DTGVSQNPRHKITKRGQNVTFRCDPISEHNRLYWYRQTLGQGPEFLTYFQNEAQLEKSRLLSDRFSAERPKGSFSTLEIQRTEQGDSAMYLCAVSAGSNSNQPQHFGDGTRLSIL.

The chain combines TRBV29-1 with TRBJ2-3; 10 nucleotides match TRBD1. J lost 1 base, V lost 8 bases, and 6 bases had no gene match. CDR1 and CDR2 from the germline V gene are SQVTM and ANQGSEA. The CDR3 runs 14 residues. CDR3 sequence reads: CSSDGTGGTDTQYF. Here the CDR3 DNA reads TGCAGCTCAGACGGGACAGGGGGCACAGATACGCAGTATTTT.

This clone has only a few counts. The V call is TRBV9, the J call TRBJ1-6, with D possibly being TRBD1 (6 bases). The CDR3 is 14 residues long. Between the trimmed V and J ends, which lost 0 bases and 6 bases, there was a span of 7 bases. The V gene's germline CDR1 is SGDLS and CDR2 YYNGEE. The CDR3 bases are TGTGCCAGCAGCGTAGAACAGGGTAATTCACCCCTCCACTTT. The encoded protein is CASSVEQGNSPLHF.

V and J are TRBV30 and TRBJ1-3; D uncertain. This CDR3 spans 13 amino acids. Trimming took off 0 bases at V and 9 bases at J, with 12 bases between the two ends. The germline V gene has CDR1 GTSNPN and CDR2 SVGIG (reference sequence). CDR3 amino acids: CAWSVNGPSTIYF. The DNA of the CDR3 is TGTGCCTGGAGTGTTAATGGGCCCAGCACCATATATTTT. Full variable domain (missing parts from reference TRBV30 and TRBJ1-3): SQTIHQWPATLVQPVGSPLSLECTVEGTSNPNLYWYRQAAGRGLQLLFYSVGIGQISSEVPQNLSASRPQDRQFILSSKKLLLSDSGFYLCAWSVNGPSTIYFGEGSWLTVV.

The rearrangement joins TRBV6-5 to TRBJ2-1, with TRBD2 matching over 8 bases. There are 15 residues in the CDR3. Germline lookup yields CDR1 MNHEY and CDR2 SVGAGI. Trimming at V came to 6 bases and at J to 2 bases, leaving 6 bases not matched to a gene. CDR3 coding DNA: TGTGCCAGCAGGGAGAGCGGGGGCGCCTACAATGAGCAGTTCTTC. Encoded protein: CASRESGGAYNEQFF.

The chain employs TRBV5-1 and TRBJ1-4, with a tentative D call TRBD1 (6 bases). The CDR3 is 15 amino acids. The V end lost 0 bases, the J end lost 5 bases, and 11 bases lay between the germline ends. CDR1 and CDR2 from the germline V gene are SGHRS and YFSETQ. The CDR3, as DNA: TGCGCCAGCAGCTTGGAAACAGGGCGGAATGAAAAACTGTTTTTT. Its translation: CASSLETGRNEKLFF.

The V gene is TRBV7-3, the J gene TRBJ2-3; D not resolved. The CDR3 runs to 14 residues. Germline CDR1 is SGHTA and CDR2 is FQGTGA. V shed 0 bases and J shed 4 bases, with 8 bases lying between them. The CDR3 bases are TGTGCCAGCAGCTTAACGCTAAGCGCAGATACGCAGTATTTT. Amino acids: CASSLTLSADTQYF.

The CDR3 sequence is CASTSGLAGVGTQYF. DNA for the CDR3: TGTGCCAGCACATCGGGACTAGCGGGAGTGGGGACCCAGTACTTC. The chain joins TRBV9 to TRBJ2-5; 14 bases agree with TRBD2. J was trimmed by 7 bases and V by 6 bases; bases with no gene match: 8. Looked up from germline, CDR1 is SGDLS and CDR2 is YYNGEE. This CDR3 spans 15 amino acids.

The V gene is TRBV5-1, the J gene TRBJ2-5, with D possibly being TRBD1 (5 bases). The CDR3 runs to 13 residues. CDR1 is SGHRS and CDR2 is YFSETQ in the germline V gene. The V end was cut by 6 bases, the J end by 2 bases, with 11 bases between. CDR3 bases: TGCGCCAGCAACCAGGGTACTCAAGAGACCCAGTACTTC. This translates into CASNQGTQETQYF.